The 14 T cell receptor beta chains reported below all come from one sample, sequenced in a study of cytomegalovirus exposure and HLA in healthy donors. 60 Vbeta and 13 Jbeta primers were used in PCR. Generated by immunoSEQ multiplex PCR, the TCRdb table keeps only in-frame clones and is missing some. The table has about 210,000 clones, about 79% seen once. Sequenced material: PBMCs. The source is a male donor in good health and CMV-seronegative.

This clone was counted once. This sequence joins TRBV7-8 and TRBJ1-1; D might be TRBD1 (5 bases). CDR1 SGHVS and CDR2 FQNEAQ come from the germline V gene. V lost 3 bases to trimming and J lost 1 base, with 12 bases between them. The CDR3 totals 15 residues. DNA of the CDR3: TGTGCCAGCAGCTTGGGGGGGGGTCGGAACACTGAAGCTTTCTTT. It encodes CASSLGGGRNTEAFF.

The chain recombines TRBV11-2 with TRBJ2-5; D unresolved. The V end was cut by 8 bases, the J end by 5 bases, with 9 bases between. CDR1 and CDR2 from the germline V gene are SGHAT and FQNNGV. There are 11 residues in the CDR3. CDR3 sequence (DNA): TGTGCCAGCGGCCGTACGGAGACCCAGTACTTC. Translating gives CASGRTETQYF.

The chain recombines TRBV11-1 with TRBJ2-5, with unresolved D. This CDR3 has 13 amino acids. V gave up 3 bases and J gave up 5 bases, with 10 bases separating them. Germline CDR1 is SGHAT and CDR2 is FQDESV (reference sequence). DNA for the CDR3: TGTGCCAGCAGCTTTGATCGGTTGGAGACCCAGTACTTC. The encoded protein is CASSFDRLETQYF.

This clone was counted between two and nine times. The chain couples TRBV6-5 to TRBJ2-7; TRBD1 might be the D (6 bases). The CDR3 covers 13 residues. V lost 2 bases and J lost 6, with 11 bases in between. Germline V gives CDR1 MNHEY, CDR2 SVGAGI. The chain's CDR3 is CASSYGQNPEQYF. In DNA, the CDR3 is TGTGCCAGCAGTTACGGACAGAATCCCGAGCAGTACTTC.

The chain combines TRBV7-2 with TRBJ2-7; 7 nucleotides agree with TRBD2. Per germline, CDR1 SGHTA and CDR2 FQGNSA. There are 13 residues in the CDR3. V shed 7 bases and J 7 bases; nucleotides not matched to a gene: 10. Written as DNA, the CDR3 is TGTGCCAGCACCCTGACTTTGGGGGGGGAGCAGTACTTC. Its protein product is CASTLTLGGEQYF.

This clone was seen a few times. The chain combines TRBV19 with TRBJ2-7; D is undetermined. Trimming removed 1 base at V and 4 bases at J, with 14 bases between. CDR1 is LNHDA, CDR2 SQIVND, per germline (reference sequence). The CDR3 consists of 15 residues. CDR3 sequence: CASSIASDLGYEQYF. CDR3 nucleotide sequence: TGTGCCAGTAGTATAGCCAGCGACCTAGGTTACGAGCAGTACTTC.

This sequence joins TRBV28 and TRBJ1-2; D is perhaps TRBD1 (5 bases). Trimming took 7 bases from V and 12 from J, leaving 24 bases between them. Germline values: CDR1 MDHEN, CDR2 SYDVKM. CDR3 length: 14 residues. The CDR3 DNA reads TGTGCCAGCACCAATTCGGCGAAAGGGGTTTACAACACCTTC. Amino acids: CASTNSAKGVYNTF.

The chain joins TRBV30 to TRBJ2-4, with 7 bases identical to TRBD2. V gave up 2 bases and J gave up 8 bases; unmatched junction bases: 3. The germline V gene has CDR1 GTSNPN and CDR2 SVGIG (reference sequence). This CDR3 spans 12 amino acids. CDR3 region: CAWSRGGDIQYF. CDR3 bases: TGTGCCTGGAGTCGGGGAGGGGACATTCAGTACTTC.

This sequence joins TRBV6-5 and TRBJ2-5, with 9 positions matching TRBD2. Germline V lookup: CDR1 MNHEY, CDR2 SVGAGI. The CDR3 is 14 amino acids. The trim removed 5 bases at V and 5 bases at J, leaving 6 bases unmatched. For the CDR3, the DNA is TGTGCCAGCAGTACGGGACTAGCTCGGGAGACCCAGTACTTC. This codes for CASSTGLARETQYF.

The chain employs TRBV29-1 and TRBJ2-7, with 8 bases that match TRBD1. This CDR3 has 12 amino acids. The V gene's germline CDR1 is SQVTM and CDR2 ANQGSEA. V shed 7 bases, J shed 0 bases, and the junction held 2 bases outside the gene matches. The DNA for the CDR3 is TGCAGCGGGACAGGGCTCTCCTACGAGCAGTACTTC. Protein: CSGTGLSYEQYF.

V and J are TRBV2 and TRBJ2-7; TRBD1 matches 8 bases. V dropped 5 bases and J dropped 2; count of bases not matched to a gene: 8. This CDR3 region has 15 residues. From germline, CDR1 is SNHLY and CDR2 FYNNEI. Here the CDR3 reads CASSHPDRATYEQYF. The CDR3 nucleotides read TGTGCCAGCAGTCACCCGGACAGGGCTACCTACGAGCAGTACTTC.

This sequence joins TRBV2 and TRBJ2-7; D is unclear. V was shortened by 6 bases and J by 3 bases, with 15 bases between the two germline ends. The CDR3 spans 14 residues. CDR1 and CDR2 from the germline V gene are SNHLY and FYNNEI. CDR3 protein: CASRAYIGLYEQYF. The CDR3 DNA follows: TGTGCCAGCAGGGCTTATATTGGCCTCTACGAGCAGTACTTC.

With respect to this clone: The sample has other DNA sequences that encode this CDR3 too. The J gene is TRBJ1-1, the V gene TRBV4-2, with 9 bases fitting TRBD1. Germline V gene data show CDR1 as LGHNA and CDR2 as YNFKEQ. This CDR3 region has 14 residues. J was trimmed by 3 bases and V by 1 base; bases with no gene match: 0. The CDR3 DNA reads TGTGCCAGCAGCCAAGGGGACAGGGACACTGAAGCTTTCTTT. It codes for CASSQGDRDTEAFF.

The rearrangement uses TRBV6-6 and TRBJ2-3, with TRBD2 as a possible D gene (5 bases). Trimming took 5 bases from V and 0 from J, leaving 9 bases between them. Germline values: CDR1 MNHNY, CDR2 SVGAGI (reference sequence). The CDR3 spans 14 residues. In DNA form, the CDR3 reads TGTGCCAGCAGTCTAGCAATAAGCACAGATACGCAGTATTTT. Amino acid sequence: CASSLAISTDTQYF.